This T cell receptor (beta chain) was retrieved from a study of CD8 T cells in Susac syndrome. The germline V gene encodes CDR1 SGHDT and CDR2 YYEEEE. V was cut by 2 bases and J by 11 bases, with 10 bases left in between. The CDR3 has 11 amino acids. The RNA, roughly 0.5 to 1 ug, was put through reverse transcription using random hexamers. An immunoSEQ multiplex PCR generated amplified TCR beta CDR3 products spanning 54 Vbeta and 13 Jbeta. TCRdb used MiXCR to reprocess the immunoSEQ multiplex PCR reads, holding one entry per CDR3 protein. The sample lists roughly 50,000 distinct CDR3 sequences; around 92% were seen once. The CD8+ and CD4+ T cells were isolated magnetically using a negative isolation approach, whereas the TEMRA cells were enriched by FACS.

The clonotype was recovered from a human donor in good health. The source material was CD8+ T cells from PBMCs. V gene TRBV5-6 combines with J gene TRBJ1-1; no clear D gene. The CDR3 DNA reads TGTGCCAGCAGCTTTGGGGATCAGGCTTTCTTT. Translation: CASSFGDQAFF.